This T cell receptor (beta chain) was observed in a study of a mutant IDH1 vaccine in newly diagnosed glioma. As for the study in general: Patients under treatment included about 62% males and about 40% females and had a mean age of approximately 40 years. The therapy given earlier, which was standard therapy, consisted of radiotherapy, temozolomide, or both, and most of the patients received both.

Germline V lookup: CDR1 MGHRA, CDR2 YSYEKL. The CDR3 is 12 amino acids. V shed 4 bases, J shed 5 bases, and the junction held 0 bases outside the gene matches. TCRdb's copy holds only in-frame clones and misses some; the assay was immunoSEQ multiplex PCR. The table lists 15,000 or so clones, about 80% of them singletons. Worth noting for this clone: As yet, its antigen is unknown.

The time point is: baseline, week 1 (first vaccination visit). Treatment described: pre-vaccination baseline after standard-of-care therapy. New WHO grade 3 or 4 IDH1-mutant, ATRX-lost astrocytomas were present in all donors. Findings and limits, study-wide: The vaccine induced immune responses, and these occurred in roughly 95% of patients.

This chain links TRBV4-1 with TRBJ2-5, with 8 bases matching TRBD2. Source: PBMCs, taken from a glioma patient treated with radiotherapy, temozolomide or both. This TCR was sampled from a man aged 35-49 years with glioma. The CDR3 DNA reads TGCGCCAGCAGCCCGGGGGGGGAGACCCAGTACTTC. This gives the protein CASSPGGETQYF.